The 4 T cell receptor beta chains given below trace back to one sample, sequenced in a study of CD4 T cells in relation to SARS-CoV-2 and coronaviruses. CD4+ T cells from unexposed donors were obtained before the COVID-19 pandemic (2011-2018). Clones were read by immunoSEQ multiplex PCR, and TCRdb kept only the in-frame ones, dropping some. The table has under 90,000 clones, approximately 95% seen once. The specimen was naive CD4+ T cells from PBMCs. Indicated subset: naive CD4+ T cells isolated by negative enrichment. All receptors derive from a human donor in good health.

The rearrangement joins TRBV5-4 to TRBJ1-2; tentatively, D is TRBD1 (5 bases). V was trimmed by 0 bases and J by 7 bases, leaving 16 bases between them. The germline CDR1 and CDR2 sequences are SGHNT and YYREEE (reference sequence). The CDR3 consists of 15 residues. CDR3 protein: CASSLADQVRGGYTF. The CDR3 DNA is TGTGCCAGCAGCTTGGCGGACCAAGTGAGGGGTGGCTACACCTTC.

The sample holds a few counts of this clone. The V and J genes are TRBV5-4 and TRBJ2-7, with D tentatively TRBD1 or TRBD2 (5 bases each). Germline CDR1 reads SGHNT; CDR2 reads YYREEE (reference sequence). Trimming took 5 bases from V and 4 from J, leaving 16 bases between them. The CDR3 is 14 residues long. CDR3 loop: CASSSGTNNYEQYF. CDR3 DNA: TGTGCCAGCAGTTCCGGGACCAATAATTACGAGCAGTACTTC.

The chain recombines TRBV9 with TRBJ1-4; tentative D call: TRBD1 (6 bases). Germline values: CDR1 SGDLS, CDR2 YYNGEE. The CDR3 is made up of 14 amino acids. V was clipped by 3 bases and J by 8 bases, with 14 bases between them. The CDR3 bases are TGTGCCAGCAGCGCGGACAGACCCGGAGAAAAACTGTTTTTT. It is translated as CASSADRPGEKLFF.

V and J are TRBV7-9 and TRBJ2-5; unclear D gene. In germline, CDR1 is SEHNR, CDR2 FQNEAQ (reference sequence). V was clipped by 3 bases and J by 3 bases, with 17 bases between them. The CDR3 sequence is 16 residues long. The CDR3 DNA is TGTGCCAGCAGCTTTATGGGCAGCCCAAGGGAAGAGACCCAGTACTTC. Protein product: CASSFMGSPREETQYF.